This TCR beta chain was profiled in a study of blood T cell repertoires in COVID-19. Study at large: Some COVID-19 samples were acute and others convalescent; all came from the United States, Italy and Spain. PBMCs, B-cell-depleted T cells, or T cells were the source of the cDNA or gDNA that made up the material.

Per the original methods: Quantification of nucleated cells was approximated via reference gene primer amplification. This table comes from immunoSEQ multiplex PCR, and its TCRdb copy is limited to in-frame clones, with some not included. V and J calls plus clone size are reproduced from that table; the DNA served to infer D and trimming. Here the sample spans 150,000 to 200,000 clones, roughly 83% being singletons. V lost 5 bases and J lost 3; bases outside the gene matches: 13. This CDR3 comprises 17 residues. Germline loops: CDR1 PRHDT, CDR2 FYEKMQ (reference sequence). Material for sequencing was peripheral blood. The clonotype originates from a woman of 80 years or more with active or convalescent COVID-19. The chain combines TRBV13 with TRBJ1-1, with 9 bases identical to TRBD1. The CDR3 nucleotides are TGTGCCAGCAGCACCCGGACAGGGGCGCCCTCGTACACTGAAGCTTTCTTT. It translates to CASSTRTGAPSYTEAFF.